This T cell receptor (beta chain) was captured by sequencing in a study of metastatic and nonmetastatic thyroid tumors. Study information: Malignant thyroid and benign thyroid patients provided blood and tumor or nodule tissue whose repertoires were compared.

No patient received treatment before thyroid surgery. This clone was seen ten or more times. V gave up 0 bases and J gave up 10 bases; unmatched junction bases: 5. Germline CDR1 and CDR2: SQVTM and ANQGSEA. CDR3 length equals 15 residues. TCRdb re-called the PCR reads with MiXCR. The sample includes about 39,000 clones, 16% of them seen just once. The receptor was isolated from a female donor with papillary thyroid cancer or a benign thyroid nodule (not recorded which). Some clones in this sample may be carry-over from other donors' samples. The sequenced material came from blood. The chain links TRBV29-1 to TRBJ2-1; 14 bases line up with TRBD2. In nucleotides, the CDR3 is TGCAGCGTTGAAGAGGGACTAGCGGGAGCACGCGAGCAGTTCTTC. This translates into CSVEEGLAGAREQFF.